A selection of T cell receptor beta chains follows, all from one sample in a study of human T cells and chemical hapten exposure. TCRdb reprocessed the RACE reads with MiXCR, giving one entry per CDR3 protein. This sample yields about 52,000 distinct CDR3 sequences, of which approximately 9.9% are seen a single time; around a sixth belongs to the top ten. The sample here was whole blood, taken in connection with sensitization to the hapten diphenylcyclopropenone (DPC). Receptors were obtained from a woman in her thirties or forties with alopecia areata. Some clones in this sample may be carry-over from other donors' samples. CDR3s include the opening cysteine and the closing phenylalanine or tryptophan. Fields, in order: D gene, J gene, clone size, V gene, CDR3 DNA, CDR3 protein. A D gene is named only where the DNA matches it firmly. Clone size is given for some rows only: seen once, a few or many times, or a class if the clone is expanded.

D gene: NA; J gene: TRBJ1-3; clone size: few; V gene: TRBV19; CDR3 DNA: TGTGCCAGCTCGGACGAGGGAATCTCTGGAAACACCATATATTTT; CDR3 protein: CASSDEGISGNTIYF
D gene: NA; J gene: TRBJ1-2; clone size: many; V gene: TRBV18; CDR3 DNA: TGTGCCAGCTCACCAATAGGCCAGGATGGCTACACCTTC; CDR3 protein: CASSPIGQDGYTF
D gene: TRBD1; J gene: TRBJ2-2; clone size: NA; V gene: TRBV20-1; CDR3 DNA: TGCAGTGCTAGGACAGGGTACGGGGAGCTGTTTTTT; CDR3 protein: CSARTGYGELFF
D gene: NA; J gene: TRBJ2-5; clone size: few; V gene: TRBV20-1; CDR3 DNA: TGCAGTGCTAGAGACCCACTCTCGGGGCAATGGGTCCAAGAGACCCAGTACTTC; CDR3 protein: CSARDPLSGQWVQETQYF
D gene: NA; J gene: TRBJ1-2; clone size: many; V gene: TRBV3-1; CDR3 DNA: TGTGCCAGCGCAGGCTCCAACTATGGCTACACCTTC; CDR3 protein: CASAGSNYGYTF
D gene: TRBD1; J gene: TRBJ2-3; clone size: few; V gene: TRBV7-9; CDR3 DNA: TGTGCCAGCAGTTCACCCCCGGGACAGGCTGGGACAGATACGCAGTATTTT; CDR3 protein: CASSSPPGQAGTDTQYF
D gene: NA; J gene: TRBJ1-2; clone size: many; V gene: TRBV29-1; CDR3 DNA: TGCAGCGTTGAAGATCGGAGATCCGGCTACACCTTC; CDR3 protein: CSVEDRRSGYTF
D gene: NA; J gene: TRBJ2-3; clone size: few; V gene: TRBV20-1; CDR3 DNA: TGCAGTGCCGAGGGGATGGGCGGGTACACAGATACGCAGTATTTT; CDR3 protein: CSAEGMGGYTDTQYF
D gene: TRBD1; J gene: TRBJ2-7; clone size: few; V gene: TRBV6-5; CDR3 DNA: TGTGCCAGCAGCGTGGACAGGGCGTACGAGCAGTACTTC; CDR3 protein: CASSVDRAYEQYF
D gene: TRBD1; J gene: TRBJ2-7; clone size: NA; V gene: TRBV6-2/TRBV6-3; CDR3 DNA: TGTGCCAGCAGTTCTGCAGGGGGCTGGTACGAGCAGTACTTC; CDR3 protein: CASSSAGGWYEQYF
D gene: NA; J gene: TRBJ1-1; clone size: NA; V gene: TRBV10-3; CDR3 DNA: TGTGCCATCAGTGAGCCCCGGGGCAGGAGCACTGAAGCTTTCTTT; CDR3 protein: CAISEPRGRSTEAFF
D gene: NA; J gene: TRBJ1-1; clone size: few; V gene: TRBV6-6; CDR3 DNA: TGTGCCAGCAGTCGGAAACAGGACACTGAAGCTTTCTTT; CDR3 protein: CASSRKQDTEAFF
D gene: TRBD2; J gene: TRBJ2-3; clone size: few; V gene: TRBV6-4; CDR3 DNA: TGTGCCAGCAGACGGACTAGCGGGGGGCCAGATACGCAGTATTTT; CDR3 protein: CASRRTSGGPDTQYF
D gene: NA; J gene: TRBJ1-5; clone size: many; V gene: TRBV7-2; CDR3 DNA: TGTGCCAGCAGCTCTAGGGGAGGTCAGCCCCAGCATTTT; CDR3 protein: CASSSRGGQPQHF
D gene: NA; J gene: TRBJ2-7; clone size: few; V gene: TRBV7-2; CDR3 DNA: TGTGCCAGCAGCTCGACGGCAAGCTCCTACGAGCAGTACTTC; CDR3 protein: CASSSTASSYEQYF
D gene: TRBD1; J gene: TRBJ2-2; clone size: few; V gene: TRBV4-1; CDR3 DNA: TGCGCCAGCAGCCAAACAGGGGGTAGCAACACCGGGGAGCTGTTTTTT; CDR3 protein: CASSQTGGSNTGELFF
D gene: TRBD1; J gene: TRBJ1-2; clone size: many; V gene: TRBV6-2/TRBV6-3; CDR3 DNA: TGTGCCAGCAGCAGGGGGGACTCAAGAGGCTACACCTTC; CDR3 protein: CASSRGDSRGYTF
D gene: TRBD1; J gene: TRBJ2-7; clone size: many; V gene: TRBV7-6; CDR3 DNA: TGTGCCAGCAGCACCTTACAGGGGGCCTCCTACGAGCAGTACTTC; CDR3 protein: CASSTLQGASYEQYF
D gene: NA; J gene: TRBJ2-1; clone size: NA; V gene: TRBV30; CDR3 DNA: TGTGCCTGGAGTGTAGCTAGCGTTAACACTGAGCAGTTCTTC; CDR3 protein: CAWSVASVNTEQFF
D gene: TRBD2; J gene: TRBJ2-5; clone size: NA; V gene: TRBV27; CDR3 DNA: TGTGCCAGCAGTTCGCGGGGGGGACAAGAGACCCAGTACTTC; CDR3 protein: CASSSRGGQETQYF
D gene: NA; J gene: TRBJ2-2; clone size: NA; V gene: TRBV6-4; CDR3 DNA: TGTGCCAGCAGTGCAACAGGGATCGGGGAGCTGTTTTTT; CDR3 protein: CASSATGIGELFF
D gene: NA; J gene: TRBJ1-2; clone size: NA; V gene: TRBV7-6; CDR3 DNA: TGTGCCAGCAGCCTTGACGTAACTCCTAACTATGGCTACACCTTC; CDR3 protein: CASSLDVTPNYGYTF
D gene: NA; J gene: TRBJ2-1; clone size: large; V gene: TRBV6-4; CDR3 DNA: TGTGCCAGCAGTGAGTACGGGGGGCATGCCTACAATGAGCAGTTCTTC; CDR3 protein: CASSEYGGHAYNEQFF
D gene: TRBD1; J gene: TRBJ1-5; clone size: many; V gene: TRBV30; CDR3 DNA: TGTGCCTGGGGGGACAGGGACAATCAGCCCCAGCATTTT; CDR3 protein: CAWGDRDNQPQHF
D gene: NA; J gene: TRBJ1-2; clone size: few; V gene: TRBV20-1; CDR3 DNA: TGCAGTGCTAGGGGACCAAGCACGGGGGGCTACACCTTC; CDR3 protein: CSARGPSTGGYTF
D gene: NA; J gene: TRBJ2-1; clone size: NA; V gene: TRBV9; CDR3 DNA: TGTGCCAGCACCCGTTCAGAGGATGAGCAGTTCTTC; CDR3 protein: CASTRSEDEQFF
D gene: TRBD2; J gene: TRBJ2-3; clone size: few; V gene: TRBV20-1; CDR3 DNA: TGCAGTGCTAGCGGGGGGGCCCAAGATACGCAGTATTTT; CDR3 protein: CSASGGAQDTQYF
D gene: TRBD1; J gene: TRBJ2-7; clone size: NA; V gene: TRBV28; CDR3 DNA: TGTGCCAACAGAGGACAGGGCTACGAGCAGTACTTC; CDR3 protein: CANRGQGYEQYF
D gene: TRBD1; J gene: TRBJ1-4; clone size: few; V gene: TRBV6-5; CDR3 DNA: TGTGCCAGCAGTTATTCCCGTCCCGGGACAGGGGGTGAAAAACTGTTTTTT; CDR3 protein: CASSYSRPGTGGEKLFF
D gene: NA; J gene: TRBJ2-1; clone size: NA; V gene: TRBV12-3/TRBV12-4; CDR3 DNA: TGTGCCAGCAGTTCGCAAACGAGGTTCGGCAAGCAGTTCTTC; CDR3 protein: CASSSQTRFGKQFF
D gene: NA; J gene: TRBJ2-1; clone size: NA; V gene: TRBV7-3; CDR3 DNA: TGTGCCAGCAGCTTAAGGGGGGACTCCTACAATGAGCAGTTCTTC; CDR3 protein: CASSLRGDSYNEQFF
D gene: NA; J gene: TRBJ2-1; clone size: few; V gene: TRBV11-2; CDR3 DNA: TGTGCCAGCAGCTTTTCGAGCAGTCGATTAAATGAGCAGTTCTTC; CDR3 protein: CASSFSSSRLNEQFF
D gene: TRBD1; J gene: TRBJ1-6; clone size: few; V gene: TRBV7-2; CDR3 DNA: TGTGCCAGCAGCACGGGACAGGGGTACGGTAATTCACCCCTCCACTTT; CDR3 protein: CASSTGQGYGNSPLHF
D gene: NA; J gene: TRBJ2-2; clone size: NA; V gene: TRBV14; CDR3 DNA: TGTGCCAGCAGCCCGGGGCCCCTAAACACCGGGGAGCTGTTTTTT; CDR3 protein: CASSPGPLNTGELFF
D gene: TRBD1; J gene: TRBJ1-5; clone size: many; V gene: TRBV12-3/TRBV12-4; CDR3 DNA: TGTGCCAGCAGCCCGACAGGGATAGATCAGCCCCAGCATTTT; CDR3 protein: CASSPTGIDQPQHF
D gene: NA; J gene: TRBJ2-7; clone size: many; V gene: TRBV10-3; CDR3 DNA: TGTGCCATCAGCAGTTTGGACGAGCAGTACTTC; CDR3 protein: CAISSLDEQYF
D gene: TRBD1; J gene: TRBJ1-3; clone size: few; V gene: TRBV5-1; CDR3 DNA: TGCGCCAGCAGCCTCCGACAGGGAAACTCTGGAAACACCATATATTTT; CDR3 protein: CASSLRQGNSGNTIYF
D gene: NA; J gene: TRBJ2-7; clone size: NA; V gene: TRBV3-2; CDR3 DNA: TGTGCCAGCAGCCAAGATCTGGTTCTGGGCGCAGGGGGCCACGAGCAGTACTTC; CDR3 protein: CASSQDLVLGAGGHEQYF
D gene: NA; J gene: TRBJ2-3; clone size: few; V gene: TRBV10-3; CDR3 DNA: TGTGCCATCAGTGAGTTAGGTGGGGGCTTGGGCACAGATACGCAGTATTTT; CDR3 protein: CAISELGGGLGTDTQYF
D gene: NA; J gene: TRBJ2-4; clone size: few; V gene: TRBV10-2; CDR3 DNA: TGCGCCAGCTCTGCGCAGCGAAACATTCAGTACTTC; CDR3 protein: CASSAQRNIQYF
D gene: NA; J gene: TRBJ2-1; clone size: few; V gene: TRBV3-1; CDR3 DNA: TGTGCCAGCAGCCAAGTAGCTAGTTACAATGAGCAGTTCTTC; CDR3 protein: CASSQVASYNEQFF
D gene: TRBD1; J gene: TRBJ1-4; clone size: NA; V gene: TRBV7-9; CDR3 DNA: TGTGCCAGCAGCCCCGTACACGAACTAACAGGGGGCGGTGAAAAACTGTTTTTT; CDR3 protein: CASSPVHELTGGGEKLFF
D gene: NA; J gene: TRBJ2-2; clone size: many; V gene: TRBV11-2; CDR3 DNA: TGTGCCAGCAGCTTAACGAACACCGGGGAGCTGTTTTTT; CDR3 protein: CASSLTNTGELFF
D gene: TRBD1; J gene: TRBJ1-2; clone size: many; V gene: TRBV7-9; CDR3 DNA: TGTGCCAGCAGCTTAGCGGACAGGGGAAGAAGGGATGGCTACACCTTC; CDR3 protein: CASSLADRGRRDGYTF
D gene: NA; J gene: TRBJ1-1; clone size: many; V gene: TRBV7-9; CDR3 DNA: TGTGCCAGCAGCTTAGCGAGTTTCGTAGGGAAGGACACTGAAGCTTTCTTT; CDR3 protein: CASSLASFVGKDTEAFF
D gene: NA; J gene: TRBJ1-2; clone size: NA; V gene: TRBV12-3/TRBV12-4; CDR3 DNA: TGTGCCAGCAGTCGGGACCGTATTAATTTTTATGGCTACACCTTC; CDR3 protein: CASSRDRINFYGYTF
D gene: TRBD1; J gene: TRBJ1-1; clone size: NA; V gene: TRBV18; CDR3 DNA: TGTGCCAGCTCACCACCGGGACAGGGAACTGAAGCTTTCTTT; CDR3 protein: CASSPPGQGTEAFF
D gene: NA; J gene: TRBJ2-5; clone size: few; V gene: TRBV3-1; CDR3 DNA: TGTGCCAGCAGCCAAGGTGGGATACAAGAGACCCAGTACTTC; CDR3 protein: CASSQGGIQETQYF